This TCR beta chain was found in a study of blood T cell repertoires in COVID-19. Repertoires were generated with immunoSEQ multiplex PCR, while TCRdb's copy carries only in-frame clones and drops some. Of 200,000 to 250,000 clones in the sample, roughly 85% were seen once. V lost 0 bases and J lost 4, with 26 bases in between. The CDR3 sequence is 19 residues long. From germline, CDR1 is SGHRS and CDR2 YFSETQ. The chain recombines TRBV5-1 with TRBJ2-7; perhaps TRBD1 as D (7 bases). This receptor was taken from a man aged 25 to 45 who had recovered from COVID-19. Sequenced material: peripheral blood. The chain's CDR3 is CASSLGPLGGPGDFYEQYF. CDR3 nucleotides: TGCGCCAGCAGCTTGGGACCCTTAGGGGGCCCCGGGGACTTTTACGAGCAGTACTTC. The full variable domain, completed using reference TRBV5-1 and TRBJ2-7, is KAGVTQTPRYLIKTRGQQVTLSCSPISGHRSVSWYQQTPGQGLQFLFEYFSETQRNKGNFPGRFSGRQFSNSRSEMNVSTLELGDSALYLCASSLGPLGGPGDFYEQYFGPGTRLTVT.